This TCR beta chain was obtained from a study of blood T cell repertoires in COVID-19. Trimming shortened V by 2 bases and J by 3 bases, and 7 bases separated the two germline ends. Germline values: CDR1 MDHEN, CDR2 SYDVKM. The CDR3 runs 13 residues. The table came from immunoSEQ multiplex PCR; TCRdb's copy has only in-frame clones and leaves some out. The sample lists hundreds of thousands of clones, about 90% occurring once. The chain has TRBV28 and TRBJ1-1; D is undetermined. What was sequenced was peripheral blood. The origin of this receptor is a woman in her sixties or seventies with COVID-19, enrolled during active disease. The CDR3 coding sequence is TGTGCCAGCAGTTTAGGGAGGGACACTGAAGCTTTCTTT. Its translation: CASSLGRDTEAFF.